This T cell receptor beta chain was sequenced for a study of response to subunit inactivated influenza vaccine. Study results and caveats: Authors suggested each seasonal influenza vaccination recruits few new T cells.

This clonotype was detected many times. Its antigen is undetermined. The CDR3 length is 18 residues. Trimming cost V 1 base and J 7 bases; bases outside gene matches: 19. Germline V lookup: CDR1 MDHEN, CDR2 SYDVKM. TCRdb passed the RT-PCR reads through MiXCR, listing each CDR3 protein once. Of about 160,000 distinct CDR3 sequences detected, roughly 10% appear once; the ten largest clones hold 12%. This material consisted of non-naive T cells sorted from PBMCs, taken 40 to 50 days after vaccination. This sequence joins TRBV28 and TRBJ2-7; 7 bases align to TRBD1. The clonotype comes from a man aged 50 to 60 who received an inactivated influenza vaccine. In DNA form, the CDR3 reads TGTGCCAGCAGTTTATTCCTAGCCCGGACAAAGGGGGCGCGTGAGCAGTACTTC. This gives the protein CASSLFLARTKGAREQYF. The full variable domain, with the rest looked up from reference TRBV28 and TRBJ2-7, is DVKVTQSSRYLVKRTGEKVFLECVQDMDHENMFWYRQDPGLGLRLIYFSYDVKMKEKGDIPEGYSVSREKKERFSLILESASTNQTSMYLCASSLFLARTKGAREQYFGPGTRLTVT.